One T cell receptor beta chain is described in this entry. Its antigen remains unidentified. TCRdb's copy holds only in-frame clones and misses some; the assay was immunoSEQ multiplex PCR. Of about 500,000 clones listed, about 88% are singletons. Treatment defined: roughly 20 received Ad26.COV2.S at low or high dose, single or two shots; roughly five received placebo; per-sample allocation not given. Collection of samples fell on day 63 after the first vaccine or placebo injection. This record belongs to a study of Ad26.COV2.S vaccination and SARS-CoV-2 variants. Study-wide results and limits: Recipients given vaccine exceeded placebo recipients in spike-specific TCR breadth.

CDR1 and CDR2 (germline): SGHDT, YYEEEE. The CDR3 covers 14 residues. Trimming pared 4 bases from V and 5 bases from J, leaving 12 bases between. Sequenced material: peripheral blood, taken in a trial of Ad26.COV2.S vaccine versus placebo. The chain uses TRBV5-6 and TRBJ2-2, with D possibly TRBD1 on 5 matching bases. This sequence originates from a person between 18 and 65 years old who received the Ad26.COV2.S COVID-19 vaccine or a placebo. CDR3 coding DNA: TGTGCCAGCAGCCCGGACAAGTGGACCGGGGAGCTGTTTTTT. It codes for CASSPDKWTGELFF.